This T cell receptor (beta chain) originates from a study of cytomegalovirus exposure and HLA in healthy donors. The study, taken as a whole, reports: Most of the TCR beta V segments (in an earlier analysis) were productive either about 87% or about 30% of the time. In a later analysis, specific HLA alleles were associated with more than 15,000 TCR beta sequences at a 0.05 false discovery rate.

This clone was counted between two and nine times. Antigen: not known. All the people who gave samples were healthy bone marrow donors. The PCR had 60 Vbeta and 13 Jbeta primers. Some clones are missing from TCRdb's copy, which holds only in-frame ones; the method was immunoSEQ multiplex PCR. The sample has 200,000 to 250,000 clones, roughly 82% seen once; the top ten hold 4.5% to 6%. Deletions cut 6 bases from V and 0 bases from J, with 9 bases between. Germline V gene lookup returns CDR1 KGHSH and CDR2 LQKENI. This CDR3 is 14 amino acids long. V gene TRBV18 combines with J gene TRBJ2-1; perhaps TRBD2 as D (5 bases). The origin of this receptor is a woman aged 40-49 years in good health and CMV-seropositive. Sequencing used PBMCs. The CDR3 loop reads CASSGESSYNEQFF. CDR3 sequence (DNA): TGTGCCAGCTCTGGGGAGAGCTCCTACAATGAGCAGTTCTTC.